Presented here are 18 T cell receptor beta chains from one specimen sequenced in a study of shared clonotypes between healthy human individuals. Profiled with immunoSEQ multiplex PCR; TCRdb holds only in-frame clones, not every one. The table has roughly 2.2 million clones, approximately 93% seen once; the top ten hold 0.39%. The sample taken for sequencing was naive CD4+ T cells from PBMCs. Subset defined: CD45RA+ positively selected. These receptors came from a man aged 18 to 30 in good health. Some clones in this sample may be carry-over from other donors' samples.

The chain is built from TRBV4-1 and TRBJ1-2; TRBD1 might be the D (6 bases). V lost 5 bases to trimming and J lost 6 bases, with 19 bases between them. Germline V gene data show CDR1 as MGHRA and CDR2 as YSYEKL. The CDR3 runs 15 residues. The CDR3 nucleotides are TGCGCCAGCAGCTCATCCCGGGGGCCAGGCGATGGCTACACCTTC. Translation: CASSSSRGPGDGYTF.

The chain links TRBV28 to TRBJ1-1, with D tentatively TRBD1 (6 bases). V lost 2 bases and J lost 4, with 11 bases in between. CDR1 and CDR2 (germline): MDHEN, SYDVKM. This CDR3 comprises 14 residues. CDR3 coding DNA: TGTGCCAGCAGTTTACACAGGGAGGTCACTGAAGCTTTCTTT. As protein: CASSLHREVTEAFF.

The chain is built from TRBV5-1 and TRBJ2-2; 7 bases agree with TRBD1. The trim removed 0 bases at V and 4 bases at J, leaving 9 bases unmatched. The CDR3 has 17 amino acids. Germline CDR1 SGHRS, CDR2 YFSETQ. DNA for the CDR3: TGCGCCAGCAGCTTGGGTATCGACAGGGCCGGCACCGGGGAGCTGTTTTTT. Translating it yields CASSLGIDRAGTGELFF.

The chain links TRBV6-5 to TRBJ2-1, with unresolved D. The CDR3 extends over 11 amino acids. The germline gives CDR1 MNHEY, CDR2 SVGAGI. The ends were cut back, 6 bases at V and 7 bases at J, with 7 bases in the middle. The CDR3 DNA sequence: TGTGCCAGCAGAAGGGAAAATGAGCAGTTCTTC. Protein product: CASRRENEQFF.

The chain's CDR3 is CASSLAQGAIGFEAFF. The CDR3 bases are TGTGCCAGCTCATTAGCACAGGGGGCAATTGGATTTGAAGCTTTCTTT. V gene TRBV18 combines with J gene TRBJ1-1, with 9 bases matching TRBD1. There are 16 residues in the CDR3. Germline CDR1 and CDR2: KGHSH and LQKENI. With V trimmed by 5 bases and J by 7 bases, 14 bases remained unmatched.

The chain joins TRBV27 to TRBJ1-5; D is possibly TRBD1 (5 bases). Trimming removed 5 bases from V and 6 bases from J, with 23 bases in between. Germline lookup yields CDR1 MNHEY and CDR2 SMNVEV (reference sequence). CDR3 size: 17 residues. This CDR3 reads CASSPNAGALPGQPQHF. CDR3 nucleotides: TGTGCCAGCAGTCCAAACGCTGGGGCCCTCCCCGGTCAGCCCCAGCATTTT.

V gene TRBV9 combines with J gene TRBJ1-4; the D is unclear. The CDR3 is made up of 12 amino acids. Germline assignment: CDR1 SGDLS and CDR2 YYNGEE. The ends were cut back, 3 bases at V and 5 bases at J, with 5 bases in the middle. The CDR3 reads CASSAQNEKLFF. CDR3 coding DNA: TGTGCCAGCAGCGCGCAAAATGAAAAACTGTTTTTT.

This clone is a singleton in its sample. This sample also contains other DNA sequences that code for the same CDR3. V is TRBV4-2 and J is TRBJ2-5; D might be TRBD1 (5 bases). Germline V CDR1 and CDR2: LGHNA, YNFKEQ. This CDR3 contains 15 residues. Trimming took off 0 bases at V and 3 bases at J, with 11 bases between the two ends. This CDR3 is CASSQDLTGEETQYF. CDR3 DNA: TGTGCCAGCAGCCAAGATCTTACAGGAGAAGAGACCCAGTACTTC.

This chain joins TRBV5-6 and TRBJ2-5; no reliable D call. The CDR3 contains 15 residues. CDR1 and CDR2 from the germline V gene are SGHDT and YYEEEE. V gave up 0 bases and J gave up 4 bases, with 13 bases separating them. CDR3 loop: CASSLGAYRVETQYF. The DNA for the CDR3 is TGTGCCAGCAGCTTGGGGGCATACCGGGTAGAGACCCAGTACTTC.

CDR3 DNA: TGTGCCTGGCGGGGATTCTACAATGAGCAGTTCTTC. The encoded protein is CAWRGFYNEQFF. The rearrangement uses TRBV30 and TRBJ2-1; tentatively, D is TRBD2 (5 bases). The CDR3 length is 12 residues. Trimming took off 5 bases at V and 3 bases at J, with 8 bases between the two ends. From germline, CDR1 is GTSNPN and CDR2 SVGIG (reference sequence).

The V call is TRBV7-2, the J call TRBJ2-7; no reliable D call. The CDR3 has 16 amino acids. Per germline, CDR1 SGHTA and CDR2 FQGNSA. With 2 bases removed from V and 4 bases from J, the gap between germline ends came to 18 bases. CDR3 in amino acids: CASSLRSGPSSYEQYF. CDR3 nucleotides: TGTGCCAGCAGCTTAAGATCAGGACCTTCTAGTTACGAGCAGTACTTC.

The chain links TRBV5-4 to TRBJ2-5; 11 bases agree with TRBD1. This CDR3 spans 14 amino acids. Germline loops: CDR1 SGHNT, CDR2 YYREEE (reference sequence). V shed 4 bases and J 5 bases; nucleotides not matched to a gene: 4. CDR3 DNA: TGTGCCAGCAGCGCCCGGGACAGGGGGGAGACCCAGTACTTC. It yields the protein CASSARDRGETQYF. Looking up the rest from reference TRBV5-4 and TRBJ2-5 gives the full variable domain: ETGVTQSPTHLIKTRGQQVTLRCSSQSGHNTVSWYQQALGQGPQFIFQYYREEENGRGNFPPRFSGLQFPNYSSELNVNALELDDSALYLCASSARDRGETQYFGPGTRLLVL.

The chain is built from TRBV29-1 and TRBJ1-1; D unresolved. The germline V gene has CDR1 SQVTM and CDR2 ANQGSEA. The CDR3 runs 11 residues. V lost 4 bases and J lost 7, with 10 bases in between. For the CDR3, the DNA is TGCAGCGTTGCCCGATGGGATGAAGCTTTCTTT. It translates to CSVARWDEAFF.

The chain joins TRBV28 to TRBJ2-7, with 9 bases matching TRBD1. The junction had 11 bases not matched to a gene; V was cut back by 4 bases and J by 4 bases. The V gene's germline CDR1 is MDHEN and CDR2 SYDVKM. CDR3 length: 16 residues. CDR3 loop: CASSSSGTGILYEQYF. CDR3 sequence (DNA): TGTGCCAGCAGTTCCTCCGGGACAGGGATATTGTACGAGCAGTACTTC.

The chain uses TRBV5-1 and TRBJ2-2; tentatively, D is TRBD1 (5 bases). Trimming removed 7 bases from V and 1 base from J, with 11 bases in between. Germline V gives CDR1 SGHRS, CDR2 YFSETQ. The CDR3 covers 14 residues. The CDR3 is CASRPQGNTGELFF. CDR3 bases: TGCGCCAGCCGCCCCCAGGGGAACACCGGGGAGCTGTTTTTT.

The V call is TRBV6-4, the J call TRBJ1-3; D not certain. The V and J ends lost 6 bases and 9 bases respectively, with 6 bases between them. The length of the CDR3 is 10 residues. The V gene's germline CDR1 is MRHNA and CDR2 SNTAGT. Here the CDR3 reads CASRNGTIYF. The CDR3 DNA reads TGTGCCAGCAGGAACGGCACCATATATTTT.

The chain links TRBV5-6 to TRBJ1-4; no firm D call. Germline V gives CDR1 SGHDT, CDR2 YYEEEE. The ends were cut back, 1 base at V and 3 bases at J, with 4 bases in the middle. The CDR3 extends over 13 amino acids. The CDR3 region is CASSLTPNEKLFF. In DNA form, the CDR3 reads TGTGCCAGCAGCTTGACGCCTAATGAAAAACTGTTTTTT.

The V call is TRBV5-1, the J call TRBJ2-7; D is perhaps TRBD1 (5 bases). The CDR3 is 14 amino acids. The V and J ends lost 4 bases and 3 bases respectively, with 14 bases between them. Germline V CDR1 and CDR2: SGHRS, YFSETQ. CDR3 DNA sequence: TGCGCCAGCAGCGGCCTGCAGGGCCTCTACGAGCAGTACTTC. This gives the protein CASSGLQGLYEQYF.